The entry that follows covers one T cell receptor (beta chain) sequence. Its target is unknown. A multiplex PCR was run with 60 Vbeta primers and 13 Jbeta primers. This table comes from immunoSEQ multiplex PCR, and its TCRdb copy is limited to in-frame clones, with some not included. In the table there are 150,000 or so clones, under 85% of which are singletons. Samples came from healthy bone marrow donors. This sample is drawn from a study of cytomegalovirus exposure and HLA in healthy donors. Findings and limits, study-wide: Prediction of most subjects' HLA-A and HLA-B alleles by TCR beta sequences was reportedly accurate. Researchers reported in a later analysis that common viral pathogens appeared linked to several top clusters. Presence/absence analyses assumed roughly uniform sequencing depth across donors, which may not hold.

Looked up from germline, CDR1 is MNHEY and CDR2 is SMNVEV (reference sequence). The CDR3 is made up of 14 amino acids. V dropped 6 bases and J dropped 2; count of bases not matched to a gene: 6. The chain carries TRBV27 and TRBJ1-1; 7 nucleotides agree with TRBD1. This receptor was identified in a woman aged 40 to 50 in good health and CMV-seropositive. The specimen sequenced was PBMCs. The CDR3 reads CASRVGTVNTEAFF. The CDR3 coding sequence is TGTGCCAGCAGGGTCGGGACAGTTAACACTGAAGCTTTCTTT.